This T cell receptor beta chain was identified during a study of cytotoxic CD8 clonotypes in ibrutinib-treated CLL. Study details: Productive templates averaged about 230,000 per sample, and productive rearrangements 80,000 to 95,000.

CDR1 and CDR2 from the germline V gene are MDHEN and SYDVKM. The J segment lost 4 bases and the V segment lost 1 base, leaving 9 bases of the junction unmatched. The CDR3 contains 16 residues. TCRdb's copy holds only in-frame clones and misses some; the assay was immunoSEQ multiplex PCR. The sample yields approximately 74,000 clones, more than 70% seen once. The specimen comprised PBMCs, sampled at disease progression, from a patient treated with ibrutinib. The gene calls are TRBV28 and TRBJ1-2; 7 bases agree with TRBD1. The source is a human donor with chronic lymphocytic leukemia. The CDR3 nucleotides read TGTGCCAGCAGTTTATCTTTACGGGGACAGCCCTATGGCTACACCTTC. Residues: CASSLSLRGQPYGYTF.